This T cell receptor beta chain was documented in a study of vaccination effects on CD4 cells after COVID-19. A few counts support this clone. Its target is unknown. Germline CDR1 LNHDA, CDR2 SQIVND (reference sequence). The CDR3 runs 16 residues. V was cut by 7 bases and J by 2 bases, with 19 bases left in between. Expansion of antigen-specific CD4+ T cells with viral peptide pools was carried out by the ViraFEST assay before sequencing. Isolating CD4+ T cells followed about 11 days of culture. Negative nucleocapsid antibody tests before and after vaccination confirmed no previous SARS-CoV-2 infection. Culturing of around 1.9 million PBMC per well took place with about 9 IU/ml IL-2 and 9 to 10 ug/ml peptides. Measured with immunoSEQ multiplex PCR; TCRdb has only the in-frame clones, and not every one. The profile shows about 65,000 clones, 60% to 80% of them singletons.

Source: CD4+ T cells from PBMCs cultured with HCoV-NL63 spike peptides, taken before COVID-19 vaccination. The chain combines TRBV19 with TRBJ2-3; D is possibly TRBD2 (7 bases). The receptor was derived from a human donor who received a COVID-19 vaccine. CDR3: CASKDRGGGSTDTQYF. The CDR3 DNA follows: TGTGCCAGTAAAGACCGCGGCGGGGGCTCCACAGATACGCAGTATTTT. The full variable domain, completed using reference TRBV19 and TRBJ2-3, is DGGITQSPKYLFRKEGQNVTLSCEQNLNHDAMYWYRQDPGQGLRLIYYSQIVNDFQKGDIAEGYSVSREKKESFPLTVTSAQKNPTAFYLCASKDRGGGSTDTQYFGPGTRLTVL.